This T cell receptor beta chain was obtained from a study of blood T cell repertoires in COVID-19. The method was immunoSEQ multiplex PCR; TCRdb's version includes in-frame clones alone and lacks a portion of them. The sample holds about 330,000 clones, approximately 84% seen once. Clinical history as reported by participants underpinned cohort assignment. With 4 bases removed from V and 4 bases from J, the gap between germline ends came to 10 bases. From germline, CDR1 is GTSNPN and CDR2 SVGIG (reference sequence). This CDR3 has 12 residues. This chain connects TRBV30 to TRBJ1-1; D may be TRBD1 (6 bases). The sequence came from a woman younger than 30 who had recovered from COVID-19. Sequences were obtained from PBMCs or T cells enriched from blood (not recorded which). The CDR3 nucleotides are TGTGCCTGGATGGGCAGGGGCACTGAAGCTTTCTTT. It specifies CAWMGRGTEAFF.